This passage covers 15 T cell receptor beta chains from one sample sequenced in a study of T-cell memory formation after mild COVID-19. A single record per CDR3 protein comes from TCRdb applying MiXCR to the 5' RACE reads. The top ten hold 8.4% of the sample, which has about 440,000 distinct CDR3 sequences, 20% seen once. Sequencing was performed on PBMCs or a T cell subset sorted from them (not recorded which). The receptors were sampled from an adult woman who had mild COVID-19 (a few samples of this study predate the infection). Cell type and time point are not known.

The chain links TRBV11-3 to TRBJ2-7, with D perhaps matching TRBD1 (5 bases). CDR1 SGHNT and CDR2 YENEEA come from the germline V gene. CDR3 size: 17 residues. Trimming shortened V by 1 base and J by 1 base, and 17 bases separated the two germline ends. CDR3 amino acids: CASSLGSRVIESYEQYF. In DNA, the CDR3 is TGTGCCAGCAGCTTAGGGAGCAGGGTGATCGAGTCCTACGAGCAGTACTTC.

The chain combines TRBV12-3 or TRBV12-4 with TRBJ1-2; D is undetermined. V was trimmed by 0 bases and J by 0 bases, leaving 8 bases between them. The CDR3 runs to 15 residues. CDR3 amino acids: CASSLAPAPNYGYTF. CDR3 nucleotide sequence: TGTGCCAGCAGTTTAGCGCCGGCGCCTAACTATGGCTACACCTTC.

The chain uses TRBV29-1 and TRBJ1-2, with 8 positions matching TRBD1. The V gene end was trimmed by 3 bases and the J gene end by 4 bases; junction bases not matched to a gene: 22. Germline CDR1 and CDR2: SQVTM and ANQGSEA. CDR3 length: 19 amino acids. CDR3: CSVDYRGAPARPGFYGYTF. CDR3 bases: TGCAGCGTTGATTACAGGGGGGCACCAGCCCGGCCAGGCTTCTATGGCTACACCTTC.

The sample holds a few counts of this clonotype. The rearrangement links TRBV4-1 to TRBJ2-7; D possibly uses TRBD1 or TRBD2 (6 bases each). Trimming removed 0 bases from V and 2 bases from J, with 14 bases in between. The germline gives CDR1 MGHRA, CDR2 YSYEKL. This CDR3 region has 16 residues. The CDR3 loop is CASSQDPGAATYEQYF. CDR3 bases: TGCGCCAGCAGCCAAGATCCGGGGGCCGCAACCTACGAGCAGTACTTC.

In this sample, this clonotype turned up a few times. The genes are TRBV5-1 and TRBJ1-1; 7 bases line up with TRBD1. This CDR3 spans 18 amino acids. Germline V CDR1 and CDR2: SGHRS, YFSETQ. V lost 4 bases to trimming and J lost 2 bases; unmatched junction nucleotides: 17. The chain's CDR3 is CASSPTGPYRLANTEAFF. The CDR3 DNA sequence: TGCGCCAGCAGCCCGACAGGGCCGTACCGTCTCGCTAACACTGAAGCTTTCTTT. The full variable domain, with the rest looked up from reference TRBV5-1 and TRBJ1-1, is KAGVTQTPRYLIKTRGQQVTLSCSPISGHRSVSWYQQTPGQGLQFLFEYFSETQRNKGNFPGRFSGRQFSNSRSEMNVSTLELGDSALYLCASSPTGPYRLANTEAFFGQGTRLTVV.

This chain links TRBV6-5 with TRBJ2-5; either TRBD1 or TRBD2 may supply D (5 bases each). CDR1 is MNHEY, CDR2 SVGAGI, per germline. This CDR3 is built from 13 residues. Trimming removed 9 bases at V and 2 bases at J, with 13 bases between. The CDR3 DNA sequence: TGTGCCAGTGTGTCGAGGGGACAAGAGACCCAGTACTTC. As protein: CASVSRGQETQYF.

The gene calls are TRBV5-1 and TRBJ2-7; D is undetermined. This CDR3 comprises 12 residues. CDR1 is SGHRS and CDR2 is YFSETQ in the germline V gene. V shed 4 bases and J shed 3 bases, with 8 bases lying between them. The CDR3 region has the DNA TGCGCCAGCAGCGTGGACCTCTACGAGCAGTACTTC. Translation: CASSVDLYEQYF. Together with reference TRBV5-1 and TRBJ2-7, the CDR3 gives the full variable domain: KAGVTQTPRYLIKTRGQQVTLSCSPISGHRSVSWYQQTPGQGLQFLFEYFSETQRNKGNFPGRFSGRQFSNSRSEMNVSTLELGDSALYLCASSVDLYEQYFGPGTRLTVT.

The sample holds a few counts of this clonotype. V usage is TRBV19 and J usage is TRBJ2-3; D uncertain. The CDR3 extends over 17 amino acids. V gave up 3 bases and J gave up 4 bases, with 20 bases separating them. From germline, CDR1 is LNHDA and CDR2 SQIVND (reference sequence). The CDR3 DNA follows: TGTGCCAGTAGTATGCCCCTCACGGCCCCTCGGGCAGATACGCAGTATTTT. Protein product: CASSMPLTAPRADTQYF.

This clonotype came up a few times. The V call is TRBV5-8, the J call TRBJ2-2; D unclear. The CDR3 totals 16 residues. V shed 3 bases and J shed 6 bases, with 18 bases lying between them. Germline CDR1 SGHTS, CDR2 YDEGEE. CDR3 in DNA: TGTGCCAGCAGCTCGTTATATTCCCGAGAGGCCGGGGAGCTGTTTTTT. Protein: CASSSLYSREAGELFF.

This clonotype was seen ten or more times. This rearrangement joins TRBV3-1 to TRBJ2-3; D is perhaps TRBD1 or TRBD2 (6 bases each). Trimming shortened V by 2 bases and J by 5 bases, and 14 bases separated the two germline ends. The CDR3 has 15 residues. The germline CDR1 and CDR2 sequences are LGHDT and YNNKEL (reference sequence). CDR3 nucleotide sequence: TGTGCCAGCAGCCAACTTTCGGGGGCGAGAGATACGCAGTATTTT. Its translation is CASSQLSGARDTQYF.

The chain recombines TRBV7-6 with TRBJ2-7; D is unresolved. The CDR3 runs 14 residues. Germline CDR1 SGHVS, CDR2 FNYEAQ. V gave up 2 bases and J gave up 0 bases, with 8 bases separating them. CDR3 residues: CASSLLGFSYEQYF. In nucleotides, the CDR3 is TGTGCCAGCAGCTTACTGGGTTTCTCCTACGAGCAGTACTTC.

This clonotype was seen a few times. V gene TRBV7-3 combines with J gene TRBJ2-1; D perhaps matches TRBD2 (5 bases). The CDR3 consists of 15 residues. The ends were cut back, 5 bases at V and 4 bases at J, with 15 bases in the middle. CDR1 and CDR2 (germline): SGHTA, FQGTGA. The CDR3 nucleotides read TGTGCCAGCAGCCCGCCTGGACGGGATTACAATGAGCAGTTCTTC. Protein product: CASSPPGRDYNEQFF.

The gene calls are TRBV7-3 and TRBJ2-1; 7 positions match TRBD1. The CDR3 has 16 amino acids. Germline trimming cut 1 base from V and 8 bases from J; bases unmatched to any gene: 11. Looked up from germline, CDR1 is SGHTA and CDR2 is FQGTGA. The CDR3 spells CASSLNYRGRTDEQFF. CDR3 sequence (DNA): TGTGCCAGCAGCTTAAACTACAGGGGAAGAACCGATGAGCAGTTCTTC.

This chain connects TRBV12-3 or TRBV12-4 to TRBJ1-2; no clear D gene. Trimming removed 0 bases from V and 0 bases from J, with 8 bases in between. The CDR3 totals 15 residues. Here the CDR3 DNA reads TGTGCCAGCAGTTTAGCGATTGCATCTAACTATGGCTACACCTTC. It specifies CASSLAIASNYGYTF.

This clonotype has a handful of counts. The V and J genes are TRBV7-2 and TRBJ1-5, with 7 bases aligning to TRBD1. This CDR3 is 15 amino acids long. V shed 2 bases and J 7 bases; nucleotides not matched to a gene: 8. The germline gives CDR1 SGHTA, CDR2 FQGNSA. The chain's CDR3 is CASSLWGTDSQPQHF. In nucleotides, the CDR3 is TGTGCCAGCAGCTTATGGGGGACAGATTCACAGCCCCAGCATTTT.